Below, 25 T cell receptor beta chains from the same sample are listed, as sequenced in a study of neurological immune-mediated disorders (dated by TCRdb to about 2019). Receptors were amplified or captured by 5' RACE. Sequencing took place on an Illumina HiSeq 2500. In-frame beta chains were kept once TCRdb had trimmed the public reads at Q25 with fastp and called clones with MiXCR. Records with the same CDR3 protein are collapsed into one entry carrying the most frequent genes and DNA. This sample is represented by some 87,000 distinct CDR3 sequences; 5.8% of them were singletons. Of the sample, roughly 8.6% falls within the top ten clones. Reading the label with the study, this specimen's time point is: longitudinal time-point 2. The specimen was PBMCs. The receptors originated from a woman in her sixties or seventies with multiple sclerosis.

In its sample, this clonotype was seen a few times. It may be a read error: a sequence one base away is much more abundant. The V gene is TRBV5-1, the J gene TRBJ1-4, with TRBD1 as a possible D gene (6 bases). Germline V gives CDR1 SGHRS, CDR2 YFSETQ. CDR3 length: 15 amino acids. Trimming took off 0 bases at V and 8 bases at J, with 14 bases between the two ends. This CDR3 reads CASSLDGGGREKLFF. CDR3 sequence (DNA): TGCGCCAGCAGCTTGGACGGGGGCGGAAGAGAAAAACTGTTTTTT.

This clonotype occurred many times. The gene calls are TRBV5-1 and TRBJ1-1; D perhaps matches TRBD1 (5 bases). This CDR3 spans 14 amino acids. The ends were cut back, 1 base at V and 0 bases at J, with 7 bases in the middle. Per the germline V gene, CDR1 is SGHRS and CDR2 is YFSETQ. CDR3 in amino acids: CASSLWGLNTEAFF. The CDR3 bases are TGCGCCAGCAGCTTGTGGGGGTTGAACACTGAAGCTTTCTTT.

This clonotype has only a few counts. The junction departs from germline at one end; a sequencing error may be responsible. The rearrangement uses TRBV29-1 and TRBJ2-7; either TRBD1 or TRBD2 may supply D (6 bases each). The CDR3 consists of 18 residues. The germline V gene has CDR1 SQVTM and CDR2 ANQGSEA. For the CDR3, the DNA is TGCAGCGTTGTGAGACTCAGGGGACTCGGTATGGGGAACTACGAGCAGTGCTTC. This gives the protein CSVVRLRGLGMGNYEQCF.

This clonotype has a handful of counts. The V gene is TRBV6-2 or TRBV6-3, the J gene TRBJ2-5, with D perhaps TRBD1 (5 bases). With 5 bases removed from V and 2 bases from J, the gap between germline ends came to 9 bases. From germline, CDR1 is MNHEY and CDR2 SVGEGT. The CDR3 runs 13 residues. CDR3 in amino acids: CASSRQSQETQYF. As DNA, the CDR3 is TGTGCCAGCAGTCGACAGTCTCAAGAGACCCAGTACTTC.

This clonotype was seen many times. V and J are TRBV10-3 and TRBJ2-7; possibly TRBD1 for D (5 bases). Trimming pared 5 bases from V and 1 base from J, leaving 12 bases between. CDR3 length: 14 amino acids. Germline CDR1 ENHRY, CDR2 SYGVKD. The DNA for the CDR3 is TGTGCCATCAGTTCCCAGGGCATTTCCTACGAGCAGTACTTC. Amino acids: CAISSQGISYEQYF.

This clonotype has at least ten counts. The V and J genes are TRBV28 and TRBJ2-3; the D gene is possibly TRBD1 (6 bases). The V and J ends lost 7 bases and 2 bases respectively, with 10 bases between them. Germline CDR1 reads MDHEN; CDR2 reads SYDVKM. The CDR3 extends over 13 amino acids. The CDR3 is CASTNRVTDTQYF. CDR3 nucleotide sequence: TGTGCCAGCACCAACAGGGTCACAGATACGCAGTATTTT.

This clonotype was detected ten times or more. This rearrangement joins TRBV4-2 to TRBJ2-5, with TRBD2 matching 9 bases. CDR3 length: 16 residues. The V segment lost 4 bases and the J segment 2 bases; nucleotides outside the gene matches: 8. Germline CDR1 and CDR2: LGHNA and YNFKEQ. The CDR3 protein is CASSPAGAGGQETQYF. CDR3 DNA: TGTGCCAGCAGCCCCGCGGGCGCGGGGGGGCAAGAGACCCAGTACTTC.

This clonotype was observed many times. The genes are TRBV5-5 and TRBJ2-1; 7 bases are shared with TRBD1. The CDR3 has 15 residues. Per germline, CDR1 SGHKS and CDR2 YYEKEE (reference sequence). V was clipped by 0 bases and J by 8 bases; unmatched bases: 8. Written as DNA, the CDR3 is TGTGCCAGCAGCTTGGATGACAGGGTCTGGGATGAGCAGTTCTTC. It codes for CASSLDDRVWDEQFF.

This clonotype was seen a handful of times. The chain employs TRBV29-1 and TRBJ1-5, with 9 bases identical to TRBD1. The V gene end was trimmed by 4 bases and the J gene end by 5 bases; junction bases not matched to a gene: 3. Germline V lookup: CDR1 SQVTM, CDR2 ANQGSEA. This CDR3 contains 13 residues. CDR3 in amino acids: CSVGQGGDQPQHF. CDR3 nucleotide sequence: TGCAGCGTTGGACAGGGGGGAGATCAGCCCCAGCATTTT.

This clonotype was observed at least ten times. The chain combines TRBV20-1 with TRBJ2-7; 9 nucleotides match TRBD1. V was pared by 3 bases and J by 0 bases, with 6 bases of the junction left unmatched. This CDR3 comprises 15 residues. From germline, CDR1 is DFQATT and CDR2 SNEGSKA (reference sequence). Here the CDR3 reads CSARGSTGGSYEQYF. In DNA, the CDR3 is TGCAGTGCTAGGGGATCGACAGGGGGCTCCTACGAGCAGTACTTC.

On this clonotype: Given a much more abundant clone one base away, this may be a read error. The genes are TRBV20-1 and TRBJ2-1; no clear D. Germline V gives CDR1 DFQATT, CDR2 SNEGSKA (reference sequence). The CDR3 contains 15 residues. Trimming took 2 bases from V and 6 from J, leaving 17 bases between them. DNA for the CDR3: TGCAGTGCTAGATATTCAGTGATGGATTTCAATGAGCAGTTCTTC. It codes for CSARYSVMDFNEQFF.

This clonotype was counted ten times or more. This chain uses TRBV7-6 with TRBJ2-5; possible D gene TRBD1, 6 bases. CDR1 and CDR2 from the germline V gene are SGHVS and FNYEAQ. There are 15 residues in the CDR3. The V end was cut by 1 base, the J end by 7 bases, with 16 bases between. The CDR3 DNA sequence: TGTGCCAGCAGCTTAGGAGGGGGAGCTTCAGGGACCCAGTACTTC. Protein sequence: CASSLGGGASGTQYF.

At least ten counts were recorded for this clonotype. The chain has TRBV20-1 and TRBJ1-6; D is ambiguous. The germline V gene encodes CDR1 DFQATT and CDR2 SNEGSKA (reference sequence). Trimming stripped 0 bases from V and 7 bases from J, with 13 bases between. The CDR3 consists of 15 residues. The CDR3 DNA reads TGCAGTGCTAGAGATCAAGCACGTCTAAATTCACCCCTCCACTTT. Amino acid sequence: CSARDQARLNSPLHF.

There are a few counts of this clonotype. This clone may be a read error of a much larger clone one base away. The chain employs TRBV5-1 and TRBJ2-7; the D is unclear. Germline V gene data show CDR1 as SGHRS and CDR2 as YFSETQ. V dropped 0 bases and J dropped 8 bases, with 12 bases sitting between them. The CDR3 consists of 13 residues. CDR3 loop: CASSLGSLGKQYF. The CDR3 DNA sequence: TGCGCCAGCAGCTTGGGCTCACTGGGCAAGCAGTACTTC. The full variable domain, rest sourced from reference TRBV5-1 and TRBJ2-7, is KAGVTQTPRYLIKTRGQQVTLSCSPISGHRSVSWYQQTPGQGLQFLFEYFSETQRNKGNFPGRFSGRQFSNSRSEMNVSTLELGDSALYLCASSLGSLGKQYFGPGTRLTVT.

This clonotype was counted at least ten times. This chain links TRBV5-5 with TRBJ1-2, with TRBD1 as a possible D gene (6 bases). The CDR3 has 14 residues. The germline CDR1 and CDR2 sequences are SGHKS and YYEKEE (reference sequence). With 5 bases removed from V and 2 bases from J, the gap between germline ends came to 13 bases. As DNA, the CDR3 is TGTGCCAGCAGGCTACAGGGCCGAAACTATGGCTACACCTTC. This translates into CASRLQGRNYGYTF.

This clonotype was picked up many times. The CDR3 DNA reads as TGTGCCAGCAGCCTGAAAGGGAGCAATCAGCCCCAGCATTTT. Protein sequence: CASSLKGSNQPQHF. This chain uses TRBV7-9 with TRBJ1-5; D call uncertain. Germline V gene sequence: CDR1 SEHNR, CDR2 FQNEAQ (reference sequence). The CDR3 length is 14 residues. V was pared by 5 bases and J by 1 base, with 9 bases between.

In its sample, this clonotype was seen many times. The rearrangement joins TRBV7-2 to TRBJ1-5; D possibly corresponds to TRBD1 (6 bases). The V gene lost 5 bases and the J gene lost 1 base, with 15 bases spanning the gap. The CDR3 extends over 16 amino acids. Germline CDR1 is SGHTA and CDR2 is FQGNSA. CDR3 coding DNA: TGTGCCAGCAGCACCCCAGGGGTCCAGAGCAATCAGCCCCAGCATTTT. Amino acids: CASSTPGVQSNQPQHF.

The chain carries TRBV29-1 and TRBJ1-4, with 10 bases identical to TRBD1. The CDR3 is made up of 14 amino acids. From germline, CDR1 is SQVTM and CDR2 ANQGSEA. V was clipped by 5 bases and J by 7 bases; unmatched bases: 7. Here the CDR3 reads CSVSPGQGSEKLFF. The CDR3 coding sequence is TGCAGCGTTTCCCCGGGACAGGGGAGTGAAAAACTGTTTTTT.

This clonotype was counted ten times or more. In nucleotides, the CDR3 is TGCAGTGCAAGGATCCGGGACAGCAGTAACTATGGCTACACCTTC. Protein product: CSARIRDSSNYGYTF. The chain combines TRBV20-1 with TRBJ1-2; 7 nucleotides align to TRBD1. J lost 1 base, V lost 6 bases, and 11 bases had no gene match. CDR3 length: 15 residues. Germline V gene data show CDR1 as DFQATT and CDR2 as SNEGSKA (reference sequence).

V gene TRBV5-1 combines with J gene TRBJ2-2; D is unresolved. In germline, CDR1 is SGHRS, CDR2 YFSETQ. The CDR3 is made up of 16 amino acids. The germline V and J ends were trimmed by 0 bases and 0 bases, with 9 bases remaining between them. In DNA, the CDR3 is TGCGCCAGCAGCTTGGTTCCGGATTCGAACACCGGGGAGCTGTTTTTT. Its translation: CASSLVPDSNTGELFF.

This clonotype showed up many times. The chain combines TRBV20-1 with TRBJ2-2; 8 nucleotides line up with TRBD1. V dropped 3 bases and J dropped 4; count of bases not matched to a gene: 1. The CDR3 is 13 amino acids. Germline-derived CDR1 and CDR2 are DFQATT and SNEGSKA (reference sequence). The CDR3 here is CSASDRGTGELFF. The CDR3 bases are TGCAGTGCTAGCGACAGGGGCACCGGGGAGCTGTTTTTT.

This clonotype showed up many times. The J gene is TRBJ2-7, the V gene TRBV5-5; tentatively, D is TRBD1 (5 bases). The CDR3 sequence is 16 residues long. V lost 0 bases and J 2 bases, leaving 15 bases between the germline ends. Germline-derived CDR1 and CDR2 are SGHKS and YYEKEE (reference sequence). CDR3 residues: CASSLGVTVRTYEQYF. CDR3 nucleotides: TGTGCCAGCAGCTTGGGAGTGACAGTGAGGACCTACGAGCAGTACTTC.

This clonotype appeared many times. The CDR3 spells CSARGGPYNEQFF. The DNA for the CDR3 is TGCAGTGCTAGAGGGGGGCCCTACAATGAGCAGTTCTTC. The chain combines TRBV20-1 with TRBJ2-1, with D perhaps TRBD1 (6 bases). Germline V gene data show CDR1 as DFQATT and CDR2 as SNEGSKA (reference sequence). The CDR3 runs 13 residues. V shed 1 base and J shed 2 bases, with 6 bases lying between them.

This clonotype was seen many times. J is TRBJ2-2 and V is TRBV5-1; 8 nucleotides align to TRBD1. The ends lost 4 bases at V and 3 bases at J; junction bases unmatched: 8. There are 16 residues in the CDR3. From germline, CDR1 is SGHRS and CDR2 YFSETQ. The CDR3 sequence: CASSKAGTGDTGELFF. The CDR3 DNA sequence: TGCGCCAGCAGCAAAGCCGGGACAGGAGACACCGGGGAGCTGTTTTTT.

By proportion, this clonotype is medium-sized (0.01 to 0.1%). The chain is built from TRBV5-6 and TRBJ1-5; 9 positions agree with TRBD1. V lost 4 bases and J lost 7; bases outside the gene matches: 12. CDR3 size: 16 residues. Germline CDR1 and CDR2: SGHDT and YYEEEE. DNA of the CDR3: TGTGCCAGCAGCATACGGGGACAGGGCGTACGGCAGCCCCAGCATTTT. This translates into CASSIRGQGVRQPQHF.